This T cell receptor beta chain comes out of a study of tumor-infiltrating lymphocytes in oesophageal squamous cell carcinoma. This CDR3 has 13 amino acids. The germline V gene encodes CDR1 SNHLY and CDR2 FYNNEI. TCRdb re-analysed the PCR reads in MiXCR, keeping a single row per CDR3 protein. The sample lists about 22,000 distinct CDR3 sequences, 34% occurring once. The source material was esophageal tumor tissue. The TCR sequence derives from a female donor with esophageal squamous cell carcinoma. This sequence joins TRBV2 and TRBJ2-1; D is tentatively TRBD1 or TRBD2 (5 bases each). The DNA end is more similar to TRBJ2-5, so the J call may be wrong. CDR3 bases: TGTGCCAGCACCCGGGACGGGCAAGAGACCCAGTACTTC. Encoded protein: CASTRDGQETQYF.